Here is one T cell receptor beta chain with its context. The Seattle site enrolled patients during active infection and followed them longitudinally. V shed 7 bases and J shed 0 bases, with 16 bases lying between them. Germline CDR1 is MDHEN and CDR2 is SYDVKM. The CDR3 sequence is 16 residues long. This record belongs to a study of blood T cell repertoires in COVID-19. In the study overall: The United States, Italy and Spain supplied acute and convalescent COVID-19 samples.

Per the authors' pipeline: The assay estimated nucleated cells by amplifying reference gene primers. Some clones are missing from TCRdb's copy, which holds only in-frame ones; the method was immunoSEQ multiplex PCR. The V and J calls and the clone size are those of that table, but D and trimming were determined from the DNA. The data show 150,000 to 200,000 clones, 86% seen once. This rearrangement joins TRBV28 to TRBJ2-4; D is perhaps TRBD1 (5 bases). The sequenced sample was peripheral blood. The TCR sequence derives from a woman aged 55-75 years with COVID-19, enrolled during active disease. The CDR3 here is CASTSPLTGAKNIQYF. The CDR3 DNA sequence: TGTGCCAGCACCTCGCCCCTAACAGGAGCCAAAAACATTCAGTACTTC.